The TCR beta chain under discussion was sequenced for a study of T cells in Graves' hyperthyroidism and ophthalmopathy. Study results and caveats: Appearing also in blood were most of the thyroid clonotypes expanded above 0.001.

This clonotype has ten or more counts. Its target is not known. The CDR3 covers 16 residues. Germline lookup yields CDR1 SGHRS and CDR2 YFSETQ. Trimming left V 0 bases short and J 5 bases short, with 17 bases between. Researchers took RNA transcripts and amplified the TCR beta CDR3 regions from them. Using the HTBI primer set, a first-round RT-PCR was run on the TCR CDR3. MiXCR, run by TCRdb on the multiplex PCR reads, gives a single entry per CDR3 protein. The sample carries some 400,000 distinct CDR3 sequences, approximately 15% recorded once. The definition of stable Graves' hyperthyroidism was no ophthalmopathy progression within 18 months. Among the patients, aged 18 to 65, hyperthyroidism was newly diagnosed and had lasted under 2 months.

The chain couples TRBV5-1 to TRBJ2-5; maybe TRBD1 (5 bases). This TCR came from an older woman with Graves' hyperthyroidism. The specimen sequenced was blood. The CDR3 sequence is CASSLGLGDSAETQYF. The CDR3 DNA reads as TGCGCCAGCAGCTTGGGTTTGGGTGACAGTGCGGAGACCCAGTACTTC.